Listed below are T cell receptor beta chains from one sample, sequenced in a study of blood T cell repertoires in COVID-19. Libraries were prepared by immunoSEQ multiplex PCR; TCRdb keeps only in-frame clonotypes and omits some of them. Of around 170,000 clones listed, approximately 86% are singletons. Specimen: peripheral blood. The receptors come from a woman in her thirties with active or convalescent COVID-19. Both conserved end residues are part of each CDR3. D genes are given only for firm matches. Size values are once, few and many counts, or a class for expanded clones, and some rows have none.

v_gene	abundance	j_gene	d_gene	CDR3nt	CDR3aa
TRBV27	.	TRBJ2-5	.	TGTGCCAGCAGTTTATTGGGAGGGGGTTTTGAGACCCAGTACTTC	CASSLLGGGFETQYF
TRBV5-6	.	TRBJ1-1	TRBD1	TGTGCCACCAAGATACAGGGGGCCCCCAGTGAAGCTTTCTTT	CATKIQGAPSEAFF
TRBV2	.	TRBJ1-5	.	TGTGCCAGCAGAGAAGACCGTCCGAATTCGGGGGTAGATCAGCCCCAGCATTTT	CASREDRPNSGVDQPQHF
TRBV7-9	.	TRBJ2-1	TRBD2	TGTGCCAGCAGCCCCATGACTAGCGGGAGGGCCTGGGAGCAGTTCTTC	CASSPMTSGRAWEQFF
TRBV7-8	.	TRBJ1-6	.	TGTGCCAGCAGCCGAGGACTGTCGAGCTCCTATAATTCACCCCTCCACTTT	CASSRGLSSSYNSPLHF
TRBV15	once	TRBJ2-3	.	TGTGCCACCAGCAGAGCGAGCACAGATACGCAGTATTTT	CATSRASTDTQYF
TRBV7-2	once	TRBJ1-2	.	TGTGCCAGCAGCCCAGTCCCGAGCGCGTATGGCTACACCTTC	CASSPVPSAYGYTF
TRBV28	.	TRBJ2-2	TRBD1	TGTGCCAGCAGTTTCGGACAGGGACGGACCGGGGAGCTGTTTTTT	CASSFGQGRTGELFF
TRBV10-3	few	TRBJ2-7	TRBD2	TGTGCCATCAGTGAGATAAGGCTAGCGGGAGTGGGTGAGCAGTACTTC	CAISEIRLAGVGEQYF
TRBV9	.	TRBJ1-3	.	TGTGCCAGCAGCGCCGGGGGGACCTCAGGAGTGGACGGAAACACCATATATTTT	CASSAGGTSGVDGNTIYF
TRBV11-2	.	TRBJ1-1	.	TGTGCCAGCAGCCACCTCGACAGGAACACTGAAGCTTTCTTT	CASSHLDRNTEAFF
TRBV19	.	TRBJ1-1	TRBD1	TGTGCCAGCGGAGACAGGGGGCGAACTGAAGCTTTCTTT	CASGDRGRTEAFF
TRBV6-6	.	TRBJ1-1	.	TGTGCCAGCAGTTACGAGGGTGGGAACACTGAAGCTTTCTTT	CASSYEGGNTEAFF
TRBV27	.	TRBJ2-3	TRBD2	TGTGCCAGCCGCGATAGCGGGAGAAGAGATACGCAGTATTTT	CASRDSGRRDTQYF
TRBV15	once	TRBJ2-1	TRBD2	TGTGCCACCAGCAGAGAAGGGACTAGCGGGAGTTACAATGAGCAGTTCTTC	CATSREGTSGSYNEQFF
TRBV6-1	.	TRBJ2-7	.	TGTGCCAGCAGTGAATGGGGTACAGGGCCCTACGAGCAGTACTTC	CASSEWGTGPYEQYF
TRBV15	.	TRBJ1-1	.	TGTGCCACCAGCAGCATGCGAGGGAAGATAGAAGCTTTCTTT	CATSSMRGKIEAFF
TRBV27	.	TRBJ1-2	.	TGTGCCAGCAGTTTAGGGCAGAACTATGGCTACACCTTC	CASSLGQNYGYTF
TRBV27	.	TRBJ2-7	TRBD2	TGTGCCAGCAGTTTAAGCGGACTAGCGGACTACGAGCAGTACTTC	CASSLSGLADYEQYF
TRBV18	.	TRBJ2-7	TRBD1	TGTGCCAGCTCACCCGTTACAGGGGGCGGCTACGAGCAGTACTTC	CASSPVTGGGYEQYF
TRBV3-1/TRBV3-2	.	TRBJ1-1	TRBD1	TGTGCCAGCAAGGACGGAGGGGGCAAGAACACTGAAGCTTTCTTT	CASKDGGGKNTEAFF
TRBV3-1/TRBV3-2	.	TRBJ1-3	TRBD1	TGTGCCAGCAGCGACAGGGTAGAGAACACCATATATTTT	CASSDRVENTIYF
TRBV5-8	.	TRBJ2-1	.	TGTGCCAGCAACGGACGGGGCGGGGCCGTGTGGGGTGAGCAGTTCTTC	CASNGRGGAVWGEQFF
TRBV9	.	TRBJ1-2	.	TGTGCCAGCAGCGGGACAGAGATGAGATATGGGGGCTACACCTTC	CASSGTEMRYGGYTF
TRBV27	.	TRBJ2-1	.	TGTGCCAGCAGTTTCCTCGGGGAGCAGTTCTTC	CASSFLGEQFF
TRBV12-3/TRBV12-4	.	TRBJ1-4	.	TGTGCCAGCAGTTTACTGAGTGAAAAACTGTTTTTT	CASSLLSEKLFF
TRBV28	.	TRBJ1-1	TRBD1	TGTGCCAGCAGTTTACTGACGGGACAGTACACTGAAGCTTTCTTT	CASSLLTGQYTEAFF
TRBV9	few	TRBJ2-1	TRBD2	TGTGCCAGCAGTTACCCGGGACTAGCCACCTACAATGAGCAGTTCTTC	CASSYPGLATYNEQFF
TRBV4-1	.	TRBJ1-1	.	TGCGCCAGCAGCCAAGTCTCGAACACTGAAGCTTTCTTT	CASSQVSNTEAFF
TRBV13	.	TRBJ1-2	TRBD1	TGTGCCAGCAGCCGTGGGACAGGGGGGAATGGCTACACCTTC	CASSRGTGGNGYTF
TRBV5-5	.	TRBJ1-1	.	TGTGCCAGCAGCCACGGGAGTTATGGGGATGAAGCTTTCTTT	CASSHGSYGDEAFF
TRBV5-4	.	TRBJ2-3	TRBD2	TGTGCCAGCAGCCTCGTCGGGACTAGCGGGGGGACTAGCACAGATACGCAGTATTTT	CASSLVGTSGGTSTDTQYF
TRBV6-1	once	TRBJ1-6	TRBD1	TGTGCCAGCAGTGCCCGGGACAGGGGCAATTCACCCCTCCACTTT	CASSARDRGNSPLHF
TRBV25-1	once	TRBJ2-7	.	TGTGCCAGCAGTGACAGCTCCTACGAGCAGTACTTC	CASSDSSYEQYF
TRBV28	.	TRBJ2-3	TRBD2	TGTGCCAGCAGACTGAGTCTAGCGGGGGTAAGCACAGATACGCAGTATTTT	CASRLSLAGVSTDTQYF
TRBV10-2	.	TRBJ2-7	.	TGCGCCAGCAGTGATTTGCCGGAGATTAGGGGTTACTACGAGCAGTACTTC	CASSDLPEIRGYYEQYF
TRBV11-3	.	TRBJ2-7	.	TGTGCCAGCAGCTTAGCCGGCGGGGTGACCTACGAGCAGTACTTC	CASSLAGGVTYEQYF